The clone carrying this T cell receptor (beta chain) has just a few counts. Its antigen is unknown. The TCRbeta library was prepared with unique molecular identifiers. One entry per CDR3 protein, called by TCRdb with MiXCR from the PCR reads. The sample includes 250,000 or so distinct CDR3 sequences, roughly a quarter of them seen just once. This sample was taken from a study of T-cell reconstitution after alpha-beta-depleted transplantation in children. Broader study findings: Among T cells one year after transplant, newly produced cells accounted for most counts and diversity. Alpha-beta T cells about two months after transplant reportedly derived from several hundred expanded graft clones.

The germline CDR1 and CDR2 sequences are SNHLY and FYNNEI. V was clipped by 8 bases and J by 4 bases; unmatched bases: 12. The CDR3 is 15 residues long. This specimen was PBMCs, mostly from graft donor cells, taken 360 days after TCRalphabeta/CD19-depleted stem cell transplant. The source of this sequence is a female patient between 2 and 15 years old who had a stem cell transplant for congenital amegakaryocytic thrombocytopenia, so the T cells may come from the graft donor. This chain uses TRBV2 with TRBJ2-7; 9 bases line up with TRBD1. The CDR3 loop reads CASLGQGRDKYEQYF. The CDR3 DNA reads TGTGCCAGCCTCGGACAGGGGAGGGATAAGTACGAGCAGTACTTC.